Sequencing of this T cell receptor beta chain was carried out in a study of OX40 agonist ivuxolimab in advanced cancers. A note on the overall study: The costimulatory receptor OX40 (CD134) was targeted by ivuxolimab, a fully human IgG2 agonistic monoclonal antibody. Intravenous ivuxolimab was administered to patients every 2 weeks at six dose levels: 0.01, 0.1, 0.3, 1.5, 3 and 10 mg/kg. Among the approximately 50 dose-escalation patients, about 19 had hepatocellular carcinoma, approximately 15 melanoma, 9 renal cell carcinoma and 9 head and neck cancer. The dose-escalation cohort was 82.7% male with a mean age of approximately 59 years, ranging from roughly 23 to 85. Patients were allowed to have had prior anti-PD-1, anti-PD-L1 or anti-CTLA-4 therapy, and approximately 40% of the dose-escalation patients had been treated with checkpoint inhibitors. Three dose-escalation patients achieved partial responses, one with hepatocellular carcinoma and two with cutaneous melanoma. The purpose of peripheral TCRbeta sequencing was to test whether ivuxolimab changed TCR sequence diversity and led to clonal T-cell expansion. The paper describes the monotherapy dose-escalation part (N ≈ 50 patients) of the phase I trial of ivuxolimab.

This clone was observed once. The antigen it recognizes is unknown. No much larger clone is present one base from it, and per-base qualities are unavailable. Patients with a history of autoimmune disease or receiving systemic immunosuppression were excluded from the trial. Peripheral blood for TCR sequencing was drawn from every dose cohort at baseline, at cycle 4 day 1 and at cycle 7 day 1. Samples were obtained from an open-label, multicenter, first-in-human phase I dose-escalation trial of ivuxolimab. Adults with locally advanced or metastatic melanoma, renal cell carcinoma, hepatocellular carcinoma or head and neck squamous cell carcinoma were enrolled in the trial. Before TCR sequencing, CD4+ T cells and CD8+ T cells from peripheral blood were sorted into separate populations. Taken from the germline V gene, the CDR1 and CDR2 loops are SGHDT and YYEEEE. The CDR3, cysteine through phenylalanine, is 17 amino acids long. Only the CDR3 DNA is retained, 51 bases long and in frame from the first base. At the junction V is shortened by 4 bases and J by 0 bases, with 17 bases in between.

Results the study describes overall, beyond this receptor: In the 0.1-3.0 mg/kg groups, partial responders were among the patients with the lowest normalized peripheral clonal expansion, particularly in CD8+ T cells. Which antigens the clonally expanded peripheral T cells were specific for was not determined. At doses from 0.1 to 3.0 mg/kg, clonal expansion was seen in both CD4+ and CD8+ blood T cells between baseline and week 6. Low levels of normalized T-cell clonal expansion were also seen in some patients who did not respond. After ivuxolimab, CD8+ T cells had more expanded clones than CD4+ T cells on average.

Genomic DNA was isolated from the sorted cells so that the TCRbeta CDR3 region could be sequenced. TCRbeta CDR3 regions were sequenced using the immunoSEQ Assay. TCRdb carries this immuneACCESS record with in-frame sequences only. Its versions omit some clonotypes, under half of them owing to an unresolved V gene in the studies checked, with the rest unexplained. For this sample the table gives 70,000 to 95,000 clones, of which roughly 91% were detected only once. The top ten hold about 0.76% of the sample. The source was CD4+ or CD8+ T cells sorted from blood, collected in a trial of the OX40 agonist ivuxolimab. The rearranged chain carries TRBV5-6 and TRBJ2-1, with TRBD2 perhaps the D gene, on 6 matching bases. The clonotype originates from an adult with an advanced solid tumor such as melanoma, head and neck, liver or kidney cancer. CDR3 region: CASSPQAGSSSYNEQFF. The sequence in DNA is TGTGCCAGCAGCCCACAGGCGGGGTCGAGCTCCTACAATGAGCAGTTCTTC.